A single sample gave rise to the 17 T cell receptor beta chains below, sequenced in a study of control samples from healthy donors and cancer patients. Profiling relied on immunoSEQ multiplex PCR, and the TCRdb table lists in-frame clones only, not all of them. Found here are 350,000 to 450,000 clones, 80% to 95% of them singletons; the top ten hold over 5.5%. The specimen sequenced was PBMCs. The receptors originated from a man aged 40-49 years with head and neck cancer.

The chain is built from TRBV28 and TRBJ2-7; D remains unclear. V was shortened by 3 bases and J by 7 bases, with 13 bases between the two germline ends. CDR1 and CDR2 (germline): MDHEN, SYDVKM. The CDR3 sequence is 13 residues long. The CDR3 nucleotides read TGTGCCAGCAGTTTGAGAGGAGTGGGGGAGCAGTACTTC. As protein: CASSLRGVGEQYF.

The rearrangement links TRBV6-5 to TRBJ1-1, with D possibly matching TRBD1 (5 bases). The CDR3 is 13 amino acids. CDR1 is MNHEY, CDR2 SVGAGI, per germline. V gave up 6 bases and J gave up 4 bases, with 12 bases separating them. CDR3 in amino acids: CASSRPQGTEAFF. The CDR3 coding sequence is TGTGCCAGCAGCCGACCCCAGGGCACTGAAGCTTTCTTT.

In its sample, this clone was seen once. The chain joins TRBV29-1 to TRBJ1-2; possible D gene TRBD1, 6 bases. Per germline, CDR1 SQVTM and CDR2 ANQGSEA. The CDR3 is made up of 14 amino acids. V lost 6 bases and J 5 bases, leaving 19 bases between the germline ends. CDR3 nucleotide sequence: TGCAGCGTAGCCGGGGGCGCAGACGTATATGGCTACACCTTC. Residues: CSVAGGADVYGYTF.

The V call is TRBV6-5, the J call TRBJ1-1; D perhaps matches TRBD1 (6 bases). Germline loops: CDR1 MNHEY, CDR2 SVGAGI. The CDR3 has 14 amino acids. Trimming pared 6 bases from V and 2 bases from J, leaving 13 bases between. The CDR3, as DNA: TGTGCCAGCAGCTTTCGGGACACCAACACTGAAGCTTTCTTT. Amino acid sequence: CASSFRDTNTEAFF.

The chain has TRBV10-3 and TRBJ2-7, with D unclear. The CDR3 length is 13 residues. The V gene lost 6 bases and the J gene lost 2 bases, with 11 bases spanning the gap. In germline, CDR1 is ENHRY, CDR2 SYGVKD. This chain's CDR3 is CAISGDTTYEQYF. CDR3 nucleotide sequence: TGTGCCATCAGCGGTGATACAACCTACGAGCAGTACTTC.

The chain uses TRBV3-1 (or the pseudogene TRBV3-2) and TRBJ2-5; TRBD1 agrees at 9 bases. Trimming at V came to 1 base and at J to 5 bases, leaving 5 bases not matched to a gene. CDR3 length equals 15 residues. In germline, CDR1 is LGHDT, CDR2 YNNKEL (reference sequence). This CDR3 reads CASSQVTGGGETQYF. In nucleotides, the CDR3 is TGTGCCAGCAGCCAAGTAACAGGGGGCGGGGAGACCCAGTACTTC.

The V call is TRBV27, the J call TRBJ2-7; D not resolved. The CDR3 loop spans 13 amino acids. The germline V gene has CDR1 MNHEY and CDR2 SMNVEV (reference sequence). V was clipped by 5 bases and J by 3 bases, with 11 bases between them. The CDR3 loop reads CASSGVGFYEQYF. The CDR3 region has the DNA TGTGCCAGCAGTGGGGTAGGCTTCTACGAGCAGTACTTC.

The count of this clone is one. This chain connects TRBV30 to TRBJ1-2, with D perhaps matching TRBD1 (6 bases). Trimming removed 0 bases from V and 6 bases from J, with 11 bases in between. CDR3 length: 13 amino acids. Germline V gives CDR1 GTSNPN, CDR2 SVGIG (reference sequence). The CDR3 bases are TGTGCCTGGAGTGTAAGGCAGGGGAATGGCTACACCTTC. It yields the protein CAWSVRQGNGYTF.

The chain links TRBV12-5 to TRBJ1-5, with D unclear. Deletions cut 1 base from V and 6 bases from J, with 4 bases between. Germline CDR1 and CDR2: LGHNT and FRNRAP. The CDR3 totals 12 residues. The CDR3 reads CASGLDSQPQHF. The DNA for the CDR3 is TGTGCTAGTGGTTTGGACAGTCAGCCCCAGCATTTT.

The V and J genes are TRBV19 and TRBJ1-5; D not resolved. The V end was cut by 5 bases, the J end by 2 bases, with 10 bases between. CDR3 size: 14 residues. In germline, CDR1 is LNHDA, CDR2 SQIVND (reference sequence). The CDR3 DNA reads TGTGCCAGTAGTTTAGGTTTTGGCAATCAGCCCCAGCATTTT. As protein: CASSLGFGNQPQHF.

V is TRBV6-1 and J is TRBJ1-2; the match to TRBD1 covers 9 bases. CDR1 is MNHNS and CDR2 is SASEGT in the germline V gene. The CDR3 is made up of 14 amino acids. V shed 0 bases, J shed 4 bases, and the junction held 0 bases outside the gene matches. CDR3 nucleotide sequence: TGTGCCAGCAGTGAAGCGGGACAGGGCTATGGCTACACCTTC. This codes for CASSEAGQGYGYTF.

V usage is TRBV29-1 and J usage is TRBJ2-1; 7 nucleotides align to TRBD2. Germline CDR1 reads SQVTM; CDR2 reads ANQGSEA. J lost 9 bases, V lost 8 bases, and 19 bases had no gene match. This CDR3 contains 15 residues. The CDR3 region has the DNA TGCAGCTCCGCTAGCGGCTCGGCCCCGGCGGGTGAGCAGTTCTTC. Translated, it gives CSSASGSAPAGEQFF.

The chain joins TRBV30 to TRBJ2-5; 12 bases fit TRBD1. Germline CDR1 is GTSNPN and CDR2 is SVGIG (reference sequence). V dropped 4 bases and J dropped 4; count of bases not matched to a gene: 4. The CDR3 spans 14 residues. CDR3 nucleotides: TGTGCCTGGACGGGGGACAGGGGGCGAGAGACCCAGTACTTC. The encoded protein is CAWTGDRGRETQYF.

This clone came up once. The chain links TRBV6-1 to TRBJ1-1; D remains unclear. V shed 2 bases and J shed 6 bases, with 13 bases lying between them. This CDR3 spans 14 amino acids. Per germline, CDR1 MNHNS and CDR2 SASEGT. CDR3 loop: CASSELEQASEAFF. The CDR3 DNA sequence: TGTGCCAGCAGTGAATTAGAGCAAGCCTCTGAAGCTTTCTTT.

DNA for the CDR3: TGTGCCAGCAGTTCCACAGGACCCAATGAGCAGTTCTTC. Protein product: CASSSTGPNEQFF. V and J are TRBV6-2 or TRBV6-3 and TRBJ2-1; possibly TRBD1 for D (5 bases). The CDR3 runs 13 residues. The germline V gene has CDR1 MNHEY and CDR2 SVGEGT. The ends were cut back, 4 bases at V and 6 bases at J, with 10 bases in the middle.

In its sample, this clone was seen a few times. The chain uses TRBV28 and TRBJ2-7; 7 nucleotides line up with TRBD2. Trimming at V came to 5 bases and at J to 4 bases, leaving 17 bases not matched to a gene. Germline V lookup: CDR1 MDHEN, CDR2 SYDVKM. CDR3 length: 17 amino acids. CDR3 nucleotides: TGTGCCAGCAGTCCCTCCTCCCCTAGCGGATCGTGGTACGAGCAGTACTTC. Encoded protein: CASSPSSPSGSWYEQYF.

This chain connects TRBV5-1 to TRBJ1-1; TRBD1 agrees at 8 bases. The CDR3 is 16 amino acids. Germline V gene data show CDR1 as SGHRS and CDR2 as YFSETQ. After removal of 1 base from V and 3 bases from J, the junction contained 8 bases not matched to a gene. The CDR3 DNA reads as TGCGCCAGCAGCTTGTCTGCAGGGGGCTTGGACACTGAAGCTTTCTTT. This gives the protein CASSLSAGGLDTEAFF.